One and the same sample provided the 19 T cell receptor beta chains below, sequenced in a study of CD8 T cells in Susac syndrome. Reverse transcription of roughly 0.5 to 1 ug RNA was performed with random hexamers. MiXCR, run by TCRdb on the immunoSEQ multiplex PCR reads, gives a single entry per CDR3 protein. The sample shows approximately 94,000 distinct CDR3 sequences, approximately 95% of them seen only once. Sequenced sample: CD8+ T cells from PBMCs. The source of these receptors is a human donor with Susac syndrome.

The CDR3 DNA follows: TGTGCCAGCAGTTCCGGTGTCGGGGGGCGCGAGTTTGGGGCCAACGTCCTGACTTTC. Translated, it gives CASSSGVGGREFGANVLTF. The V call is TRBV5-4, the J call TRBJ2-6; D possibly corresponds to TRBD2 (7 bases). V was shortened by 5 bases and J by 3 bases, with 24 bases between the two germline ends. CDR1 is SGHNT and CDR2 is YYREEE in the germline V gene (reference sequence). This CDR3 is built from 19 residues.

CDR3 nucleotides: TGCAGTGCTAGAGATTTCAGCGAAGGCGAGCAGTACTTC. This translates into CSARDFSEGEQYF. V and J are TRBV20-1 and TRBJ2-7; D remains unclear. V lost 0 bases and J 6 bases, leaving 12 bases between the germline ends. Germline lookup yields CDR1 DFQATT and CDR2 SNEGSKA (reference sequence). This CDR3 is 13 amino acids long.

The chain combines TRBV15 with TRBJ2-7; TRBD1 aligns across 7 bases. The CDR3 extends over 13 amino acids. Germline assignment: CDR1 LNHNV and CDR2 YYDKDF (reference sequence). J lost 6 bases, V lost 0 bases, and 2 bases had no gene match. CDR3 DNA: TGTGCCACCAGCAGAGATGACAGGGCCGAGCAGTACTTC. This translates into CATSRDDRAEQYF.

The chain uses TRBV6-4 and TRBJ2-3, with D perhaps given as TRBD1 or TRBD2 (5 bases each). The CDR3 has 14 amino acids. The germline CDR1 and CDR2 sequences are MRHNA and SNTAGT. Trimming took off 3 bases at V and 0 bases at J, with 7 bases between the two ends. CDR3 sequence: CASSEGVSTDTQYF. The DNA for the CDR3 is TGTGCCAGCAGTGAGGGGGTAAGCACAGATACGCAGTATTTT.

The rearrangement links TRBV25-1 to TRBJ1-1, with a tentative D call TRBD1 (5 bases). With 7 bases removed from V and 1 base from J, the gap between germline ends came to 10 bases. Germline assignment: CDR1 MGHDK and CDR2 SYGVNS. The CDR3 has 13 residues. Here the CDR3 reads CASTGGGNTEAFF. CDR3 coding DNA: TGTGCCAGCACTGGGGGAGGGAACACTGAAGCTTTCTTT.

The V call is TRBV27, the J call TRBJ2-1; 8 bases align to TRBD2. The CDR3 loop spans 14 amino acids. Germline V gives CDR1 MNHEY, CDR2 SMNVEV (reference sequence). V shed 4 bases and J 5 bases; nucleotides not matched to a gene: 4. In DNA, the CDR3 is TGTGCCAGCAGTTGGGGCGGGAGGAACAATGAGCAGTTCTTC. Residues: CASSWGGRNNEQFF.

The chain employs TRBV9 and TRBJ1-1; 7 bases map to TRBD1. Germline CDR1 is SGDLS and CDR2 is YYNGEE. This CDR3 region has 14 residues. The trim removed 8 bases at V and 2 bases at J, leaving 9 bases unmatched. The DNA of the CDR3 is TGTGCCAGTAGTGTGGGACAGCTTAACACTGAAGCTTTCTTT. It yields the protein CASSVGQLNTEAFF.

This clonotype was recorded only once. V gene TRBV9 combines with J gene TRBJ2-7; TRBD2 is a possible D gene (6 bases). CDR1 is SGDLS and CDR2 is YYNGEE in the germline V gene. CDR3 size: 15 residues. Trimming took off 0 bases at V and 2 bases at J, with 12 bases between the two ends. The CDR3 protein is CASSVGGDAAYEQYF. The CDR3 DNA reads as TGTGCCAGCAGCGTAGGGGGGGACGCCGCCTACGAGCAGTACTTC. The full variable domain, completed using reference TRBV9 and TRBJ2-7, is DSGVTQTPKHLITATGQRVTLRCSPRSGDLSVYWYQQSLDQGLQFLIQYYNGEERAKGNILERFSAQQFPDLHSELNLSSLELGDSALYFCASSVGGDAAYEQYFGPGTRLTVT.

The gene calls are TRBV12-3 or TRBV12-4 and TRBJ2-1; D gene uncertain. The V gene lost 6 bases and the J gene lost 5 bases, with 5 bases spanning the gap. The CDR3 covers 11 residues. The CDR3 loop reads CASRRDNEQFF. The CDR3 DNA is TGTGCCAGCAGACGCGACAATGAGCAGTTCTTC.

J is TRBJ2-4 and V is TRBV29-1; TRBD2 aligns across 9 bases. Trimming cost V 4 bases and J 3 bases; bases outside gene matches: 10. In germline, CDR1 is SQVTM, CDR2 ANQGSEA. The CDR3 spans 16 residues. The CDR3, as DNA: TGCAGCGTTGTTGCGGGGGGGGCCACTCTCAAAAACATTCAGTACTTC. Translated: CSVVAGGATLKNIQYF.

V is TRBV2 and J is TRBJ2-1; TRBD2 agrees at 15 bases. With V trimmed by 2 bases and J by 6 bases, 2 bases remained unmatched. The germline CDR1 and CDR2 sequences are SNHLY and FYNNEI. The CDR3 has 16 residues. CDR3 coding DNA: TGTGCCAGCAGTGAAACGGGACTAGCGGGGGGCAATGAGCAGTTCTTC. It yields the protein CASSETGLAGGNEQFF. The whole variable domain, remainder taken from reference TRBV2 and TRBJ2-1, is EPEVTQTPSHQVTQMGQEVILRCVPISNHLYFYWYRQILGQKVEFLVSFYNNEISEKSEIFDDQFSVERPDGSNFTLKIRSTKLEDSAMYFCASSETGLAGGNEQFFGPGTRLTVL.

The CDR3 here is CATSQTGGVYGYTF. The CDR3 bases are TGTGCCACCAGCCAGACAGGGGGAGTCTATGGCTACACCTTC. The chain couples TRBV15 to TRBJ1-2; 9 bases align to TRBD1. This CDR3 region has 14 residues. Germline values: CDR1 LNHNV, CDR2 YYDKDF (reference sequence). Trimming removed 5 bases from V and 4 bases from J; junction bases left unmatched: 5.

The chain combines TRBV5-1 with TRBJ2-5; D is uncertain. Per germline, CDR1 SGHRS and CDR2 YFSETQ. The V end lost 2 bases, the J end lost 5 bases, and 10 bases lay between the germline ends. The CDR3 extends over 13 amino acids. As DNA, the CDR3 is TGCGCCAGCAGCTTAGCCCACCGGGAGACCCAGTACTTC. Its protein is CASSLAHRETQYF.

This sequence joins TRBV3-1 and TRBJ2-5; 10 bases agree with TRBD2. Germline CDR1 is LGHDT and CDR2 is YNNKEL (reference sequence). CDR3 length: 15 amino acids. The V and J ends lost 8 bases and 2 bases, in that order; junction bases with no gene match: 8. For the CDR3, the DNA is TGTGCCAGCCTACCTAGCGGGGGACCACAAGAGACCCAGTACTTC. Its translation is CASLPSGGPQETQYF.

This clonotype was seen a single time. This sequence joins TRBV2 and TRBJ2-1; perhaps TRBD2 as D (5 bases). Per germline, CDR1 SNHLY and CDR2 FYNNEI. The V gene lost 7 bases and the J gene lost 7 bases, with 8 bases spanning the gap. The CDR3 contains 11 residues. Here the CDR3 reads CASNGGNEQFF. For the CDR3, the DNA is TGTGCCAGCAACGGCGGGAATGAGCAGTTCTTC.

The V and J genes are TRBV5-6 and TRBJ1-5; no clear D. Germline V gene sequence: CDR1 SGHDT, CDR2 YYEEEE. V lost 3 bases and J lost 7, with 8 bases in between. This CDR3 has 12 amino acids. CDR3 sequence reads: CASSSQTQPQHF. The CDR3 nucleotides are TGTGCCAGCAGCTCACAAACCCAGCCCCAGCATTTT.

This sequence joins TRBV5-1 and TRBJ2-2; a weak D match, TRBD2 (5 bases). Germline CDR1 reads SGHRS; CDR2 reads YFSETQ. Trimming left V 4 bases short and J 7 bases short, with 14 bases between. This CDR3 is built from 14 residues. The CDR3 DNA sequence: TGCGCCAGCAGCGCGACGGCCGGGGTCGGGGAGCTGTTTTTT. This sequence encodes CASSATAGVGELFF.

The rearrangement links TRBV12-3 or TRBV12-4 to TRBJ2-7; tentatively, D is TRBD1 or TRBD2 (5 bases each). V lost 8 bases and J lost 6, with 11 bases in between. The CDR3 loop spans 11 amino acids. The CDR3 DNA follows: TGTGCCAGCGGTCCCGGGGCCGAGCAGTACTTC. This translates into CASGPGAEQYF.

V gene TRBV12-3 or TRBV12-4 combines with J gene TRBJ2-5; D uncertain. Between the trimmed V and J ends, which lost 6 bases and 5 bases, there was a span of 13 bases. The CDR3 consists of 13 residues. The CDR3 loop is CASRSDPDETQYF. The DNA for the CDR3 is TGTGCCAGCAGATCCGACCCAGACGAGACCCAGTACTTC.